Detailed here is one T cell receptor beta chain. Method: immunoSEQ multiplex PCR; TCRdb's copy keeps in-frame clones and lacks some. The top ten hold approximately 11% of the sample, which has some 270,000 clones, approximately 85% seen once. The sample comes from a study of blood T cell repertoires in COVID-19. Germline V gives CDR1 LNHDA, CDR2 SQIVND (reference sequence). The length of the CDR3 is 15 residues. V was cut by 5 bases and J by 2 bases, with 13 bases left in between. Sequencing was performed on peripheral blood. The origin of this receptor is a woman between 65 and 79 years old with acute or convalescent COVID-19. The rearrangement joins TRBV19 to TRBJ1-5, with D possibly TRBD1 on 5 matching bases. CDR3: CASSPGKKGNQPQHF. The CDR3 DNA reads TGTGCCAGTAGTCCAGGGAAAAAAGGCAATCAGCCCCAGCATTTT.